This T cell receptor (beta chain) is from a study of T-cell reconstitution after alpha-beta-depleted transplantation in children. Overall study results and limits: Reportedly, alpha-beta T cells present about two months post-transplant originated from several hundred expanded clones of graft origin. One year post-transplant, T-cell counts and diversity were largely derived from T cells produced anew. The origin of high day-60 TCRbeta diversity in some patients lay in surviving recipient T cells and thymic progenitors.

On this clonotype itself: What it binds is not known.

Library preparation (for TCRbeta) was performed with unique molecular identifiers. From the PCR reads, TCRdb called clonotypes with MiXCR, one entry per CDR3 protein. The profile shows about a million distinct CDR3 sequences, about 29% of them singletons. This CDR3 has 14 residues. Deletions cut 3 bases from V and 5 bases from J, with 14 bases between. The germline V gene encodes CDR1 KGHSH and CDR2 LQKENI. V gene TRBV18 combines with J gene TRBJ2-7; D may be TRBD1 (7 bases). The TCR was taken from a boy younger than two who had a stem cell transplant for SCID, so the T cells may come from the graft donor. The sequences come from PBMCs, mostly from graft donor cells, collected 360 days after TCRalphabeta/CD19-depleted stem cell transplant. The CDR3 DNA sequence: TGTGCCAGCTCACCGACAGGGACTGTCCACGAGCAGTACTTC. Protein: CASSPTGTVHEQYF.